The 9 T cell receptor beta chains below come from one sample, sequenced in a study of T cells expressing NK-cell markers. TCRdb re-called the 5' RACE reads and gives one entry per CDR3 protein, without DNA. The sample's table shows some 340,000 distinct CDR3 sequences. The sample was blood T cells: a sorted CD56 or NKG2C T cell subset, CD4+ or CD8+ T cells, or bulk PBMC T cells (not recorded which). The source of these receptors is a man aged 18-69 years in good health.

The V and J genes are TRBV3-1 and TRBJ1-1; no DNA is available, so the TRBD1 call from TCRdb remains unchecked. The CDR3 runs 13 residues. Germline V gene lookup returns CDR1 LGHDT and CDR2 YNNKEL (reference sequence). CDR3 amino acids: CASSLNSRGRSFF.

The chain links TRBV2 to TRBJ2-7; TCRdb selects TRBD1, and the lack of DNA leaves this call unchecked. The CDR3 is 13 amino acids. Germline lookup yields CDR1 SNHLY and CDR2 FYNNEI. This CDR3 reads CASRGQGAGEQYF.

V and J are TRBV6-1 and TRBJ2-3. The CDR3 sequence is 13 residues long. Germline V gene lookup returns CDR1 MNHNS and CDR2 SASEGT. The CDR3 protein is CASRQAVADTQYF.

The V call is TRBV29-1, the J call TRBJ2-5; TCRdb returns TRBD2, unconfirmable since there is no DNA. The CDR3 is 14 residues long. The germline V gene encodes CDR1 SQVTM and CDR2 ANQGSEA. The chain's CDR3 is CSVGKRAPRSTQYF.

The CDR3 protein is CASSPKGGTGLYNEQFF. V and J are TRBV11-2 and TRBJ2-1; TCRdb returns TRBD1, unconfirmable since there is no DNA. The CDR3 consists of 17 residues. Germline-derived CDR1 and CDR2 are SGHAT and FQNNGV.

This sequence joins TRBV27 and TRBJ2-7; TCRdb indicates TRBD1, and absent DNA this call remains unverified. The CDR3 has 16 residues. Germline V gives CDR1 MNHEY, CDR2 SMNVEV (reference sequence). This CDR3 reads CASSGDPLGYVSEQYF.

J is TRBJ2-3 and V is TRBV20-1. The germline V gene encodes CDR1 DFQATT and CDR2 SNEGSKA (reference sequence). The CDR3 loop spans 18 amino acids. The CDR3 region is CSTSTLSSPEPGTDTQYF.

The chain has TRBV5-1 and TRBJ2-7; TCRdb indicates TRBD1, and absent DNA this call remains unverified. This CDR3 comprises 16 residues. Per germline, CDR1 SGHRS and CDR2 YFSETQ. CDR3 region: CASSFTRGGRGYEQYF.

The chain combines TRBV6-6 with TRBJ2-6; there is no DNA to check the TCRdb D call of TRBD2. This CDR3 is built from 21 residues. CDR1 is MNHNY and CDR2 is SVGAGI in the germline V gene (reference sequence). CDR3 amino acids: CASNAYRASPVLPSGANVLTF.